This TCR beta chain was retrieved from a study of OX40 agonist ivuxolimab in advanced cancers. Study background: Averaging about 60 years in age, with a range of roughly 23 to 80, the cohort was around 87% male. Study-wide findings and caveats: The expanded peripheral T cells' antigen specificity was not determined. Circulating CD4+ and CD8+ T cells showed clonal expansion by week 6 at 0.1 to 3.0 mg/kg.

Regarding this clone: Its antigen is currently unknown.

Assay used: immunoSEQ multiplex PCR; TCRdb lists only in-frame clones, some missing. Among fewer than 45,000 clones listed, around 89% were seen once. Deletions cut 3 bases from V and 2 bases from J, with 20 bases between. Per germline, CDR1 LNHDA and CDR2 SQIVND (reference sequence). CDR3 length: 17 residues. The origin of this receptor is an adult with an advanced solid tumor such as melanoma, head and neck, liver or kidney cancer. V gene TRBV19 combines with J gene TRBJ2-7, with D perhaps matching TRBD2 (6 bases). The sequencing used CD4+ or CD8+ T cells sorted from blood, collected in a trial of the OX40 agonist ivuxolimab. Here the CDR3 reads CASSIQAGKQSAYEQYF. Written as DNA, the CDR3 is TGTGCCAGTAGTATTCAAGCGGGTAAACAATCCGCCTACGAGCAGTACTTC.